This passage covers 12 T cell receptor beta chains from one sample sequenced in a study of cytomegalovirus exposure and HLA in healthy donors. The primer mix had 60 Vbeta and 13 Jbeta primers. The assay was immunoSEQ multiplex PCR, and TCRdb's table has in-frame clones only and misses some. The sample holds around 160,000 clones, 78% seen once. Sample: PBMCs. These receptors came from a male donor in good health and CMV-seronegative.

This clone was seen only a few times. The genes are TRBV6-5 and TRBJ1-2; D unresolved. The CDR3 sequence is 14 residues long. V gave up 10 bases and J gave up 0 bases, with 15 bases separating them. Germline V gene sequence: CDR1 MNHEY, CDR2 SVGAGI. In DNA, the CDR3 is TGTGCCACTTCGACGGACTATGCTAACTATGGCTACACCTTC. Translation gives CATSTDYANYGYTF.

The chain uses TRBV7-2 and TRBJ1-5; no reliable D call. The V gene lost 5 bases and the J gene lost 5 bases, with 10 bases spanning the gap. Germline assignment: CDR1 SGHTA and CDR2 FQGNSA. The CDR3 is 13 residues long. The CDR3 reads CASSPFGYQPQHF. The DNA of the CDR3 is TGTGCCAGCAGCCCCTTCGGGTATCAGCCCCAGCATTTT.

The DNA of the CDR3 is TGTGCCAGCAGCCTAATCCGGGACAGGGGAAACATTCAGTACTTC. Its translation is CASSLIRDRGNIQYF. The chain combines TRBV27 with TRBJ2-4; 10 nucleotides agree with TRBD1. Germline trimming cut 6 bases from V and 6 bases from J; bases unmatched to any gene: 8. In germline, CDR1 is MNHEY, CDR2 SMNVEV (reference sequence). This CDR3 is built from 15 residues.

The chain recombines TRBV5-6 with TRBJ2-3; D possibly corresponds to TRBD1 (6 bases). The CDR3 loop spans 14 amino acids. V shed 6 bases and J shed 2 bases, with 13 bases lying between them. CDR1 and CDR2 from the germline V gene are SGHDT and YYEEEE. CDR3 residues: CASTYRVFTDTQYF. The CDR3 coding sequence is TGTGCCAGCACCTACAGGGTCTTCACAGATACGCAGTATTTT.

The CDR3 here is CASLPGQGANTIYF. The CDR3, as DNA: TGTGCCAGCCTCCCGGGACAGGGGGCGAACACCATATATTTT. The V and J genes are TRBV25-1 and TRBJ1-3, with TRBD1 identical over 12 bases. The trim removed 8 bases at V and 7 bases at J, leaving 6 bases unmatched. This CDR3 contains 14 residues. From germline, CDR1 is MGHDK and CDR2 SYGVNS.

V usage is TRBV30 and J usage is TRBJ1-2; possibly TRBD1 for D (6 bases). Germline-derived CDR1 and CDR2 are GTSNPN and SVGIG (reference sequence). V shed 0 bases and J shed 1 base, with 12 bases lying between them. The CDR3 is 15 amino acids. CDR3 in DNA: TGTGCCTGGAGTGTATCGGGCAGGGGTAACTATGGCTACACCTTC. It yields the protein CAWSVSGRGNYGYTF. Full variable domain (outside the CDR3, taken from reference TRBV30 and TRBJ1-2): SQTIHQWPATLVQPVGSPLSLECTVEGTSNPNLYWYRQAAGRGLQLLFYSVGIGQISSEVPQNLSASRPQDRQFILSSKKLLLSDSGFYLCAWSVSGRGNYGYTFGSGTRLTVV.

This clone occurred a few times. The CDR3 DNA reads TGTGCCAGCAGCCCAGACAGACAGGGGGCTGCAGATACGCAGTATTTT. Translated: CASSPDRQGAADTQYF. The rearrangement links TRBV7-6 to TRBJ2-3; 10 nucleotides agree with TRBD1. Germline lookup yields CDR1 SGHVS and CDR2 FNYEAQ. J lost 4 bases, V lost 5 bases, and 9 bases had no gene match. This CDR3 contains 16 residues.

The chain carries TRBV28 and TRBJ2-5, with a weak D call TRBD1 (6 bases). Germline lookup yields CDR1 MDHEN and CDR2 SYDVKM. The CDR3 is 14 amino acids. V lost 6 bases, J lost 5 bases, and 16 bases lay in between. The CDR3 is CASRQGTILETQYF. The CDR3 DNA is TGTGCCAGCAGGCAAGGGACAATTTTGGAGACCCAGTACTTC.

This clone was detected only once. This chain uses TRBV9 with TRBJ2-3, with D uncertain. V shed 2 bases and J shed 3 bases, with 7 bases lying between them. CDR1 and CDR2 from the germline V gene are SGDLS and YYNGEE. The CDR3 sequence is 13 residues long. CDR3 coding DNA: TGTGCCAGCAGCGTGGAGCTGACAGATACGCAGTATTTT. Translating it yields CASSVELTDTQYF. Full variable domain (outside the CDR3, taken from reference TRBV9 and TRBJ2-3): DSGVTQTPKHLITATGQRVTLRCSPRSGDLSVYWYQQSLDQGLQFLIQYYNGEERAKGNILERFSAQQFPDLHSELNLSSLELGDSALYFCASSVELTDTQYFGPGTRLTVL.

The chain recombines TRBV15 with TRBJ2-5; 8 bases line up with TRBD2. The V gene end was trimmed by 5 bases and the J gene end by 5 bases; junction bases not matched to a gene: 10. Germline V gives CDR1 LNHNV, CDR2 YYDKDF (reference sequence). The CDR3 is 15 amino acids. CDR3: CATSSGLAEWETQYF. CDR3 nucleotide sequence: TGTGCCACCAGCTCAGGACTAGCCGAGTGGGAGACCCAGTACTTC.

This sequence joins TRBV5-1 and TRBJ2-5; 8 bases fit TRBD1. From germline, CDR1 is SGHRS and CDR2 YFSETQ. This CDR3 region has 14 residues. The ends lost 6 bases at V and 5 bases at J; junction bases unmatched: 9. The CDR3 sequence: CASNEQGGVETQYF. The CDR3 DNA reads as TGCGCCAGCAACGAACAGGGGGGAGTTGAGACCCAGTACTTC. Filled out from reference TRBV5-1 and TRBJ2-5, the complete variable domain reads KAGVTQTPRYLIKTRGQQVTLSCSPISGHRSVSWYQQTPGQGLQFLFEYFSETQRNKGNFPGRFSGRQFSNSRSEMNVSTLELGDSALYLCASNEQGGVETQYFGPGTRLLVL.

This clone appeared a single time. The same CDR3 arises from other DNA sequences in this sample as well. The chain recombines TRBV7-9 with TRBJ2-1; maybe TRBD1 (5 bases). Between the trimmed V and J ends, which lost 4 bases and 10 bases, there was a span of 11 bases. The CDR3 covers 12 residues. Germline V gene lookup returns CDR1 SEHNR and CDR2 FQNEAQ (reference sequence). The CDR3 sequence is CASSSGYREQFF. As DNA, the CDR3 is TGTGCCAGCAGCTCCGGGTACAGGGAGCAGTTCTTC.